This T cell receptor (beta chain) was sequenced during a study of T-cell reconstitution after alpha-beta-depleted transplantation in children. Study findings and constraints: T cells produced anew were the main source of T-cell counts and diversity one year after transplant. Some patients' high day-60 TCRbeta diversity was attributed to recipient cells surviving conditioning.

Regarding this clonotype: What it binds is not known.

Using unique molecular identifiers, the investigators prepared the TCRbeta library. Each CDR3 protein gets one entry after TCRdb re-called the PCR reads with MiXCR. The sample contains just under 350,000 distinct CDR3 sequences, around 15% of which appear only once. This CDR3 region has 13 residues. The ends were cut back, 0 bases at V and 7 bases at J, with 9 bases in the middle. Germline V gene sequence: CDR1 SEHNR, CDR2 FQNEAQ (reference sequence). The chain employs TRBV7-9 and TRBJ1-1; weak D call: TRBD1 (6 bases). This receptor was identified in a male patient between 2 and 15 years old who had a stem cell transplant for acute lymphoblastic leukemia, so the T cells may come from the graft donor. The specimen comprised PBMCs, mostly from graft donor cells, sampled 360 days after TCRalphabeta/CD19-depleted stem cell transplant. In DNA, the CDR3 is TGTGCCAGCAGCTTAGCACAGGGACTTGAAGCTTTCTTT. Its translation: CASSLAQGLEAFF.